This T cell receptor beta chain was captured by sequencing in a study of OX40 agonist ivuxolimab in advanced cancers. The germline V gene encodes CDR1 SGHNT and CDR2 YYREEE (reference sequence). CDR3 length: 15 amino acids. The V and J ends lost 3 bases and 3 bases respectively, with 15 bases between them. Only in-frame clones appear in the TCRdb table, and some are missing; sequencing was by immunoSEQ multiplex PCR. The table lists 45,000 to 60,000 clones, roughly 90% of them singletons. The rearrangement joins TRBV5-4 to TRBJ1-1; perhaps TRBD1 as D (5 bases). The TCR was taken from an adult with an advanced solid tumor such as melanoma, head and neck, liver or kidney cancer. The sequencing used CD4+ or CD8+ T cells sorted from blood, collected in a trial of the OX40 agonist ivuxolimab. DNA for the CDR3: TGTGCCAGCAGCTCAGGCGACCGGGGGTACACTGAAGCTTTCTTT. Its translation is CASSSGDRGYTEAFF.